The following is a T cell receptor (beta chain) sequence with its context. Antigen: not known. The sample belongs to a study of T cell repertoires in cytomegalovirus infection. The study's findings and limits: Carriage of CMV together with the relevant HLA was identifiable through cumulative public TCR beta family frequency. Across the ex vivo response, the dominant clonotypes were HLA-C-restricted CMV-specific TCR beta clonotypes.

The V and J ends lost 1 base and 1 base respectively, with 11 bases between them. The CDR3 is 16 residues long. The germline V gene has CDR1 SGHTA and CDR2 FQGTGA. TCRdb ran MiXCR on the reads and lists one entry per CDR3 protein. The data contain 150,000 to 200,000 distinct CDR3 sequences, roughly 27% of them seen just once; the ten biggest clones take up approximately 30%. The sample taken for sequencing was PBMCs. This clonotype was obtained from a human donor in good health (CMV status not recorded). Some clones in this sample may be carry-over from other donors' samples. This sequence joins TRBV7-3 and TRBJ2-1; D may match TRBD1 or TRBD2 (5 bases each). The CDR3: CASSLIARESYNEQFF. The CDR3 DNA reads TGTGCCAGCAGCTTAATAGCCAGGGAGTCCTACAATGAGCAGTTCTTC.